This is a list of T cell receptor beta chains from one sample in a study of OX40 agonist ivuxolimab in advanced cancers. Libraries were prepared by immunoSEQ multiplex PCR; TCRdb keeps only in-frame clonotypes and omits some of them. Seen here are some 82,000 clones, roughly 90% observed once, and the top ten hold roughly 2%. The sequencing used CD4+ or CD8+ T cells sorted from blood, collected in a trial of the OX40 agonist ivuxolimab. These receptors were collected from an adult with an advanced solid tumor such as melanoma, head and neck, liver or kidney cancer. The CDR3 runs from the conserved cysteine through the conserved F or W. Fields, in order: V gene, J gene, D gene, clone size, CDR3 DNA, CDR3 protein. A D gene is named only where the DNA matches it firmly. A row's size may be missing; if present it is once, few, many or a size class.

>TRBV18|TRBJ1-1|NA|NA
TGTGCCAGCTCAGCTCCGGGTAGGGATGATGAAGCTTTCTTT
CASSAPGRDDEAFF
>TRBV19|TRBJ2-1|NA|NA
TGTGCCAGTTGGGCCGGCTGGAATGAGCAGTTCTTC
CASWAGWNEQFF
>TRBV2|TRBJ1-4|NA|NA
TGTGCCAGCAACAAGGAAACTAATGAAAAACTGTTTTTT
CASNKETNEKLFF
>TRBV7-6|TRBJ2-1|TRBD2|NA
TGTGCCAGCAGCTTAGAGACTAGCGGGAGTTTAAATGAGCAGTTCTTC
CASSLETSGSLNEQFF
>TRBV18|TRBJ2-5|NA|NA
TGTGCCAGCTCACCCCCGGCGAGGATGGAGACCCAGTACTTC
CASSPPARMETQYF
>TRBV6-1|TRBJ1-2|NA|NA
TGTGCCAGCAGGGGTCAGGAGCTATTTAACTATGGCTACACCTTC
CASRGQELFNYGYTF
>TRBV9|TRBJ1-5|NA|NA
TGTGCCAGCAGCGGTCAGGGGATCAACCAGCCCCAGCATTTT
CASSGQGINQPQHF
>TRBV25-1|TRBJ2-7|TRBD1|NA
TGTGCCAGCAGTGAACACAGGGGTGGCGAGCAGTACTTC
CASSEHRGGEQYF
>TRBV28|TRBJ2-7|TRBD1|once
TGTGCCAGCAGTTTTAGTTTGGGACAGGGGGCCTTATACTCCTACGAGCAGTACTTC
CASSFSLGQGALYSYEQYF
>TRBV7-6|TRBJ1-4|NA|NA
TGTGCCAGCAGCTTACAGGGTTTGGTTGGTGGTGAAAAACTGTTTTTT
CASSLQGLVGGEKLFF
>TRBV28|TRBJ1-2|NA|once
TGTGCCAGCACCTGGGAGAACTATGGCTACACCTTC
CASTWENYGYTF
>TRBV10-3|TRBJ1-1|NA|NA
TGTGCCATCAGCGCAGGGCCGAACACTGAAGCTTTCTTT
CAISAGPNTEAFF
>TRBV7-6|TRBJ2-1|TRBD1|NA
TGTGCCAGCTCTACAGGGGTTTCCTACAATGAGCAGTTCTTC
CASSTGVSYNEQFF
>TRBV21-1|TRBJ1-4|NA|NA
TGTGCCAGCAGTTCGGACAGGCACAATGAAAAACTGTTTTTT
CASSSDRHNEKLFF
>TRBV9|TRBJ1-2|NA|NA
TGTGCCAGCAGCGTAGGGGACACACCTAACTATGGCTACACCTTC
CASSVGDTPNYGYTF
>TRBV30|TRBJ1-3|NA|NA
TGTGCCTGGAGTCCTGGAGTACTGTCCGCAGGGGCAGACACCATATATTTT
CAWSPGVLSAGADTIYF
>TRBV28|TRBJ1-6|TRBD1|NA
TGTGCCAGCACCTTGGGGACAGGGGCCAATAATTCACCCCTCCACTTT
CASTLGTGANNSPLHF
>TRBV30|TRBJ1-1|TRBD1|NA
TGTGCCTGGAGGGTCCCCACTAGACAGGGTCGAACTGAAGCTTTCTTT
CAWRVPTRQGRTEAFF
>TRBV27|TRBJ2-5|NA|NA
TGTGCCAGCAGTTTATCCGGACTCTCCTCAGAGACCCAGTACTTC
CASSLSGLSSETQYF
>TRBV7-9|TRBJ2-3|TRBD2|NA
TGTGCCAGCAGTACGGGACTAGCGGTGGGGGGCACAGATACGCAGTATTTT
CASSTGLAVGGTDTQYF
>TRBV6-1|TRBJ1-1|NA|NA
TGTGCCAGCAGTGAAGGGACAGCATTTAACACTGAAGCTTTCTTT
CASSEGTAFNTEAFF
>TRBV6-6|TRBJ2-7|TRBD2|NA
TGTGCCAGCAGTTTCGGACCTGGGACTAGCGGGAAGCAGTACTTC
CASSFGPGTSGKQYF
>TRBV11-2|TRBJ1-1|NA|NA
TGTGCCAGCAGAATGAACACTGAAGCTTTCTTT
CASRMNTEAFF
>TRBV4-2|TRBJ2-7|TRBD2|NA
TGTGCCAGCAGCCAAGAGCTAGCGGGAGCTTACGAGCAGTACTTC
CASSQELAGAYEQYF
>TRBV27|TRBJ1-5|NA|NA
TGTGCCAGCAGTTTATCGTGGGAGAGCAATCAGCCCCAGCATTTT
CASSLSWESNQPQHF
>TRBV30|TRBJ1-1|TRBD1|NA
TGTGCCTGGAGTCTGAAGGGACAGGGGATTATGGCTGCCGGGAACACTGAAGCTTTCTTT
CAWSLKGQGIMAAGNTEAFF
>TRBV28|TRBJ2-2|TRBD1|NA
TGTGCCAGCAGCTCGGGACAGGGGTGGACCGGGGAGCTGTTTTTT
CASSSGQGWTGELFF
>TRBV7-2|TRBJ1-5|NA|NA
TGTGCCAGCAGCCAATTAGGAGGGGGGTGGAGTCAGCCCCAGCATTTT
CASSQLGGGWSQPQHF